Listed below are T cell receptor beta chains from one sample, sequenced in a study of control samples from healthy donors and cancer patients. Sequencing was performed with immunoSEQ multiplex PCR; in TCRdb, only in-frame clones are kept and a portion is missing. This table holds about 130,000 clones, roughly 90% found once. Sequenced material: blood. Source of these receptors: a young man in good health. The conserved cysteine and the conserved F or W are not part of the CDR3 here. Some rows mark clone size as missing; the rest say once, few, many or name a class of expanded clone.

v_gene: TRBV30
j_gene: TRBJ2-1
abundance: -
CDR3aa: AWSRPKLAGVNEQF

v_gene: TRBV9
j_gene: TRBJ1-1
abundance: -
CDR3aa: ASSVGVGTEAF

v_gene: TRBV30
j_gene: TRBJ2-1
abundance: -
CDR3aa: AWTGQRFREQF

v_gene: TRBV3-1/TRBV3-2
j_gene: TRBJ2-1
abundance: -
CDR3aa: ASSPGLDIDYSYNEQF

v_gene: TRBV6-5
j_gene: TRBJ1-1
abundance: -
CDR3aa: ASSYSIFMRGTEAF

v_gene: TRBV19
j_gene: TRBJ2-2
abundance: -
CDR3aa: ASSRDGNTGELF

v_gene: TRBV7-6
j_gene: TRBJ2-2
abundance: -
CDR3aa: ASSPLATGELF

v_gene: TRBV18
j_gene: TRBJ1-2
abundance: -
CDR3aa: ASSPITGTGDGYT

v_gene: TRBV18
j_gene: TRBJ1-1
abundance: -
CDR3aa: ASSPGEPSTEAF

v_gene: TRBV29-1
j_gene: TRBJ2-3
abundance: -
CDR3aa: SVELYGVDTQY

v_gene: TRBV4-1
j_gene: TRBJ1-5
abundance: -
CDR3aa: ASSQESGARNQPQH

v_gene: TRBV5-1
j_gene: TRBJ1-1
abundance: -
CDR3aa: ASSLVGLNTEAF

v_gene: TRBV5-1
j_gene: TRBJ1-4
abundance: -
CDR3aa: ASSLRGIGEKLF

v_gene: TRBV6-4
j_gene: TRBJ1-1
abundance: -
CDR3aa: ASSVGGPNTEAF

v_gene: TRBV5-1
j_gene: TRBJ1-1
abundance: -
CDR3aa: ASSKGSTQRGNTEAF

v_gene: TRBV27
j_gene: TRBJ2-1
abundance: -
CDR3aa: ASRLAGIYNEQF

v_gene: TRBV29-1
j_gene: TRBJ1-1
abundance: -
CDR3aa: SAGTWATEAF

v_gene: TRBV9
j_gene: TRBJ2-6
abundance: -
CDR3aa: ASSVAWRGTGANVLT

v_gene: TRBV2
j_gene: TRBJ1-2
abundance: once
CDR3aa: ASRERTASPYGYT

v_gene: TRBV7-3
j_gene: TRBJ1-2
abundance: once
CDR3aa: ASSIAGTGSYGYT

v_gene: TRBV4-1
j_gene: TRBJ1-2
abundance: -
CDR3aa: ASSQDWERGPGPNYGYT

v_gene: TRBV19
j_gene: TRBJ2-1
abundance: -
CDR3aa: ASSWEGAGSYNEQF

v_gene: TRBV30
j_gene: TRBJ2-5
abundance: few
CDR3aa: ATPTSGRGGETQY

v_gene: TRBV5-1
j_gene: TRBJ2-7
abundance: -
CDR3aa: ASSVRTSGNYEQY

v_gene: TRBV19
j_gene: TRBJ2-2
abundance: once
CDR3aa: ASSRQGSNTGELF

v_gene: TRBV11-2
j_gene: TRBJ2-7
abundance: -
CDR3aa: ASSLDGRVVVHEQY

v_gene: TRBV25-1
j_gene: TRBJ1-4
abundance: -
CDR3aa: ASSTGGRDEKLF

v_gene: TRBV10-2
j_gene: TRBJ2-1
abundance: -
CDR3aa: AAQGGSSYNEQF

v_gene: TRBV28
j_gene: TRBJ2-7
abundance: -
CDR3aa: ASSRLEQY